A selection of T cell receptor beta chains follows, all from one sample in a study of shared clonotypes between healthy human individuals. Repertoires were generated with immunoSEQ multiplex PCR, while TCRdb's copy carries only in-frame clones and drops some. The table has 500,000 to 650,000 clones, around three quarters seen once. The sequencing input was PBMCs. These receptors were obtained from a woman aged 35 to 49 in good health. Some clones in this sample may be carry-over from other donors' samples. Each CDR3 is given with its conserved first and last residue. The order of the fields is CDR3 protein, CDR3 DNA, CDR3 length, clone size, V gene, J gene, D gene. D genes are given only for firm matches. Only some rows state a clone size, as once, few, many or a class for expanded clones.

CDR3aa: CAISDGTGFYEQYF; CDR3nt: TGTGCCATCAGTGACGGAACAGGGTTTTACGAGCAGTACTTC; len: 14; abundance: -; v_gene: TRBV10-3; j_gene: TRBJ2-7; d_gene: -
CDR3aa: CASSLTSIEAQYF; CDR3nt: TGTGCCAGCAGCTTAACATCAATAGAGGCGCAGTATTTT; len: 13; abundance: many; v_gene: TRBV7-3; j_gene: TRBJ2-3; d_gene: -
CDR3aa: CASSIRTSDTQYF; CDR3nt: TGTGCCAGCAGCATCCGGACGTCTGATACGCAGTATTTT; len: 13; abundance: many; v_gene: TRBV7-6; j_gene: TRBJ2-3; d_gene: -
CDR3aa: CASSAQGLDTDTQYF; CDR3nt: TGTGCCAGCAGCGCACAGGGTCTGGACACAGATACGCAGTATTTT; len: 15; abundance: once; v_gene: TRBV2; j_gene: TRBJ2-3; d_gene: -
CDR3aa: CASGGRAADTQYF; CDR3nt: TGTGCCAGCGGTGGGAGGGCGGCAGATACGCAGTATTTT; len: 13; abundance: -; v_gene: TRBV7-6; j_gene: TRBJ2-3; d_gene: TRBD2
CDR3aa: CASSPGAEAFF; CDR3nt: TGTGCCAGCAGCCCCGGGGCTGAAGCTTTCTTT; len: 11; abundance: -; v_gene: TRBV7-9; j_gene: TRBJ1-1; d_gene: -
CDR3aa: CASSDEGDGELFF; CDR3nt: TGTGCCAGCAGTGACGAGGGAGACGGGGAGCTGTTTTTT; len: 13; abundance: -; v_gene: TRBV6-4; j_gene: TRBJ2-2; d_gene: -
CDR3aa: CASSLEDFTRHEQYF; CDR3nt: TGTGCCAGCAGCTTAGAGGATTTTACCAGGCACGAGCAGTACTTC; len: 15; abundance: -; v_gene: TRBV11-3; j_gene: TRBJ2-7; d_gene: -
CDR3aa: CASSLYQISVGETQYF; CDR3nt: TGTGCCAGCAGTTTATACCAGATTAGCGTGGGAGAGACCCAGTACTTC; len: 16; abundance: -; v_gene: TRBV28; j_gene: TRBJ2-5; d_gene: -
CDR3aa: CASSLDRAPQETQYF; CDR3nt: TGTGCCAGCAGCTTGGACAGGGCACCTCAAGAGACCCAGTACTTC; len: 15; abundance: -; v_gene: TRBV7-2; j_gene: TRBJ2-5; d_gene: TRBD1
CDR3aa: CASSFWTGGTGELFF; CDR3nt: TGCGCCAGCAGCTTTTGGACAGGGGGAACCGGGGAGCTGTTTTTT; len: 15; abundance: -; v_gene: TRBV5-1; j_gene: TRBJ2-2; d_gene: TRBD1
CDR3aa: CASSQEGLEQFF; CDR3nt: TGCGCCAGCAGCCAAGAAGGCCTTGAGCAGTTCTTC; len: 12; abundance: -; v_gene: TRBV4-3; j_gene: TRBJ2-1; d_gene: -
CDR3aa: CASSLPGITYEQYF; CDR3nt: TGTGCCAGCAGTTTACCCGGGATTACCTACGAGCAGTACTTC; len: 14; abundance: -; v_gene: TRBV28; j_gene: TRBJ2-7; d_gene: -
CDR3aa: CASSQPQGLNTEAFF; CDR3nt: TGCGCCAGCAGCCAGCCCCAGGGACTTAACACTGAAGCTTTCTTT; len: 15; abundance: -; v_gene: TRBV4-1; j_gene: TRBJ1-1; d_gene: -
CDR3aa: CASSSRGTGKNEQFF; CDR3nt: TGTGCCAGCAGCTCGAGAGGGACAGGCAAGAATGAGCAGTTCTTC; len: 15; abundance: -; v_gene: TRBV7-9; j_gene: TRBJ2-1; d_gene: TRBD1
CDR3aa: CASSEARVGGANYGYTF; CDR3nt: TGTGCCAGCAGTGAAGCCCGGGTTGGGGGGGCTAACTATGGCTACACCTTC; len: 17; abundance: -; v_gene: TRBV2; j_gene: TRBJ1-2; d_gene: -
CDR3aa: CASSLEGRTEAFF; CDR3nt: TGTGCCAGCAGCTTAGAGGGGAGGACTGAAGCTTTCTTT; len: 13; abundance: -; v_gene: TRBV7-8; j_gene: TRBJ1-1; d_gene: -
CDR3aa: CASSLTPGDFNEQFF; CDR3nt: TGTGCCAGCAGCTTAACGCCCGGGGACTTCAATGAGCAGTTCTTC; len: 15; abundance: -; v_gene: TRBV7-3; j_gene: TRBJ2-1; d_gene: -
CDR3aa: CASSLRLLDRGDNTEAFF; CDR3nt: TGTGCCAGCAGCCTCCGGCTTCTCGACAGGGGCGATAACACTGAAGCTTTCTTT; len: 18; abundance: -; v_gene: TRBV7-2; j_gene: TRBJ1-1; d_gene: TRBD1
CDR3aa: CASSPTGVETQYF; CDR3nt: TGTGCCAGCAGCCCAACAGGGGTTGAGACCCAGTACTTC; len: 13; abundance: -; v_gene: TRBV7-9; j_gene: TRBJ2-5; d_gene: TRBD1